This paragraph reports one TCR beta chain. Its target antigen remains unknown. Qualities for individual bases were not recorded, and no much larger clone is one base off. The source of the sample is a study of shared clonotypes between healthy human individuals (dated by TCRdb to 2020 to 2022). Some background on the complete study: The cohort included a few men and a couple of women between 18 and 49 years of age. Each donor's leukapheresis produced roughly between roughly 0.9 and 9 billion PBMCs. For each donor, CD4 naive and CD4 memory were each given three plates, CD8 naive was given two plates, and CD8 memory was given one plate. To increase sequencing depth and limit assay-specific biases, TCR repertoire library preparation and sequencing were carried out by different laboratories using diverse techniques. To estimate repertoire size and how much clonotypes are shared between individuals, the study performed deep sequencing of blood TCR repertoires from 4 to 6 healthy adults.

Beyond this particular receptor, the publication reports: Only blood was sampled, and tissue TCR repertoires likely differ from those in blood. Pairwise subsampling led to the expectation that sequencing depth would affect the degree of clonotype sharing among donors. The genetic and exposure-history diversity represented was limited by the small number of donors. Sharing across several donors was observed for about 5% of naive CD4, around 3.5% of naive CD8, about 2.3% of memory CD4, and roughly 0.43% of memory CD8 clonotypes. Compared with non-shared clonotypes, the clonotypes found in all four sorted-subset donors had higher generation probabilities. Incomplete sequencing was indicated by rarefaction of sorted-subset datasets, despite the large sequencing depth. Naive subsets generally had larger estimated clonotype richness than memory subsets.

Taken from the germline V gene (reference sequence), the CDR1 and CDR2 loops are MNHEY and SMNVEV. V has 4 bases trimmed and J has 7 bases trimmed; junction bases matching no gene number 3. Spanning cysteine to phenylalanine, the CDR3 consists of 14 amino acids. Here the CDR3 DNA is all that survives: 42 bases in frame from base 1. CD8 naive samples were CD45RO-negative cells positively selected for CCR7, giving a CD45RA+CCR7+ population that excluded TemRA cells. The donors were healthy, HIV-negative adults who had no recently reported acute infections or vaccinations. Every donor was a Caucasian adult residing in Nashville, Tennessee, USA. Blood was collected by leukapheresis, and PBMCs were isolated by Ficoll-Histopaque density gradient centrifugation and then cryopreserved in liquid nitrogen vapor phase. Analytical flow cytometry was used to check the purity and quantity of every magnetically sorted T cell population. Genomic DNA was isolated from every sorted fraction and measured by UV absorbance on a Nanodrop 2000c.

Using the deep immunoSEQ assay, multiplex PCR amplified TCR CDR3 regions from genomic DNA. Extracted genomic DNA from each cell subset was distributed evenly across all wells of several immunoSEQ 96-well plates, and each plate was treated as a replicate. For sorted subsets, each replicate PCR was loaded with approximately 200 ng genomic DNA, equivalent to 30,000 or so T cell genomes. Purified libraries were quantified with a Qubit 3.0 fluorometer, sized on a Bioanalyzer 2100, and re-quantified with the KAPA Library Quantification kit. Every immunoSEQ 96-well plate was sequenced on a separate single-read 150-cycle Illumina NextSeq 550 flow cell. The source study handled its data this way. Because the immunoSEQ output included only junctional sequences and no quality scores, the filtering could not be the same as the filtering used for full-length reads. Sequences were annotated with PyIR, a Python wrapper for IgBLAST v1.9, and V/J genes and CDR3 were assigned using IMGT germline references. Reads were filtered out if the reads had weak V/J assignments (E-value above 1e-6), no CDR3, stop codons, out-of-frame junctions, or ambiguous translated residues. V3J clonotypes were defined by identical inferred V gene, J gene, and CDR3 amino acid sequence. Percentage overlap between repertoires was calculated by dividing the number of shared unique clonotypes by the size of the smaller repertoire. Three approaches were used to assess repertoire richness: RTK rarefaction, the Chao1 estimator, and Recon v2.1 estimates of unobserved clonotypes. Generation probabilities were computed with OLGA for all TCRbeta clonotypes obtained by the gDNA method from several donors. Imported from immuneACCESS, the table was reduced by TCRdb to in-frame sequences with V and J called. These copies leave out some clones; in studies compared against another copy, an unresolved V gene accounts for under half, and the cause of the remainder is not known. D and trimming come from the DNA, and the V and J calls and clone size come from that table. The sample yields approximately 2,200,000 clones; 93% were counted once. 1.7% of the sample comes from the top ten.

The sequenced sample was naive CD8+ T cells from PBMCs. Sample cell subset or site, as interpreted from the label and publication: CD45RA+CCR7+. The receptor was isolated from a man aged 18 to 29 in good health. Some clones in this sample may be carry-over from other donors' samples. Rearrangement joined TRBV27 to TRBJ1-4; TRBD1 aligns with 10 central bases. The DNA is TGTGCCAGCAGTTCGGACAGGGGGGGTGAAAAACTGTTTTTT. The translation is CASSSDRGGEKLFF.